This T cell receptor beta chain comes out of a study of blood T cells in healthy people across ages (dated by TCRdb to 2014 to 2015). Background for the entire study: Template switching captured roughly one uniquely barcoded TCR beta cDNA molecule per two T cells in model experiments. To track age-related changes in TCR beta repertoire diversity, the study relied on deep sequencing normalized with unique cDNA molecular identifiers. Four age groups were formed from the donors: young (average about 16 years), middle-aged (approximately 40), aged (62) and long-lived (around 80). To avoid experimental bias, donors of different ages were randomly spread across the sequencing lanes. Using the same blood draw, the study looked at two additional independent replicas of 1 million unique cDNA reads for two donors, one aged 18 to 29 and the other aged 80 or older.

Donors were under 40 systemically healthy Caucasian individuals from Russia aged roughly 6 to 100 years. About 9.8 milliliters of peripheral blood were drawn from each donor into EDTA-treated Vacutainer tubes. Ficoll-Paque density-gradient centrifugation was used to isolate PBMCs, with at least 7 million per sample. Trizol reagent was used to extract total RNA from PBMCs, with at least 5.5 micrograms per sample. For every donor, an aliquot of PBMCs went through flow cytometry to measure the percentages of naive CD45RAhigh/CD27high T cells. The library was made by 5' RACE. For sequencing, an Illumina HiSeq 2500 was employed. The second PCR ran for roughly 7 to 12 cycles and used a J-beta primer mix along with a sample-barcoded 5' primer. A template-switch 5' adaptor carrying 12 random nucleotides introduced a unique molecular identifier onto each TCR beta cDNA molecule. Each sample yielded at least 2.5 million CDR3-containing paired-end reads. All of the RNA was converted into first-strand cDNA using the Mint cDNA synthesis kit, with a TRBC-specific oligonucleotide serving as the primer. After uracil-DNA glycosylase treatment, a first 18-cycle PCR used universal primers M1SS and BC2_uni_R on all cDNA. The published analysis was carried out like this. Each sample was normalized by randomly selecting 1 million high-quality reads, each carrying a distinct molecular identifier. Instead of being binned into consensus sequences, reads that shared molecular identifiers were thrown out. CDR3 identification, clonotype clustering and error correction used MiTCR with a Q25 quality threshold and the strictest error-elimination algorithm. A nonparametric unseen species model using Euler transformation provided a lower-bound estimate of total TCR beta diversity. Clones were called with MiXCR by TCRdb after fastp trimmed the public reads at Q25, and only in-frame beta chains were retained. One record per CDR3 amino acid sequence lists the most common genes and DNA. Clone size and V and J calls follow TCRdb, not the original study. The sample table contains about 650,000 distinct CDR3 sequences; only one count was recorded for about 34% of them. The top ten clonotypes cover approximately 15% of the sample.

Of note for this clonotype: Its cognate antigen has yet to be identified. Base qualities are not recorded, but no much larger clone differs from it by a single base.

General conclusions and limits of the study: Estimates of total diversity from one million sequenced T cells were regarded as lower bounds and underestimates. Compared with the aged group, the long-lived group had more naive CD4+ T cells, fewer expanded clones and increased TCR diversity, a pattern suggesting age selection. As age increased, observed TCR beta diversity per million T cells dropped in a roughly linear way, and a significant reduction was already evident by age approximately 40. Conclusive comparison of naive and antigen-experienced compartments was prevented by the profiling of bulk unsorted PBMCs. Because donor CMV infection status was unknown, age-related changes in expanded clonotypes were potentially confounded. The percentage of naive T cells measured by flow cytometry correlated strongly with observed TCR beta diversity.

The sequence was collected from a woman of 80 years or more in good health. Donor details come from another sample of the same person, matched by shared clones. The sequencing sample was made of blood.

The DNA sequence is given as TGTGCCACCAGCAGAGACCCTAGCTCTGGAAACACCATATATTTT. This gives the protein CATSRDPSSGNTIYF. The receptor chain draws on TRBV15 and TRBJ1-3; confidence is insufficient to name the D gene. The CDR3, cysteine through phenylalanine, is 15 amino acids long. The entry retains the CDR3 DNA only, 45 bases that are in frame from base 1. V is clipped by 0 bases and J by 0 bases, and the sequence between their germline boundaries is 6 bases long. The germline V gene (reference sequence) specifies LNHNV as CDR1 and YYDKDF as CDR2.